The rows below give T cell receptor beta chains drawn from one sample of a study of blood T cell repertoires in COVID-19. Assay used: immunoSEQ multiplex PCR; TCRdb lists only in-frame clones, some missing. Counted here are 280,000 or so clones, 70% to 90% occurring once; the ten biggest clones make up roughly 6.2%. The sequenced sample consisted of PBMCs or T cells enriched from blood (not recorded which). The receptors originated from a woman in her thirties or forties who had recovered from COVID-19. CDR3s leave out the opening cysteine and the closing phenylalanine or tryptophan. Each record gives: V gene, J gene, CDR3 protein.

>TRBV5-1|TRBJ1-1
ASSLDRGTEAF
>TRBV18|TRBJ1-6
ASSRGTFRGQPDNSPLH
>TRBV5-1|TRBJ2-6
ATPARGISGANVLT
>TRBV27|TRBJ1-2
ASSSKEAANYGYT
>TRBV4-2|TRBJ1-3
ASSQDGGGGNTIY
>TRBV7-2|TRBJ2-7
ASSSGASGAYEQY
>TRBV5-1|TRBJ2-1
ASSLRAGGPHEQF
>TRBV3-1/TRBV3-2|TRBJ1-1
ASSQRTGGFTEAF
>TRBV9|TRBJ1-1
ASSVATVGEAF
>TRBV25-1|TRBJ1-2
ASSEGPGRGYT
>TRBV28|TRBJ1-5
ASRGSNQPQH
>TRBV5-1|TRBJ2-5
ASSLYAGRQETQY
>TRBV7-2|TRBJ2-7
ASSLGKAGVGYEQY
>TRBV2|TRBJ1-2
ASSPTGGNYGYT
>TRBV7-2|TRBJ2-3
ASSLVPTSTDTQY
>TRBV3-1/TRBV3-2|TRBJ2-7
ASSQSNRAGYEQY
>TRBV7-2|TRBJ2-2
ASSLLFREGELF
>TRBV7-2|TRBJ2-7
ASSPRDRVYEQY
>TRBV12-5|TRBJ2-3
ASGLGRLAVDTQY
>TRBV7-9|TRBJ2-7
ASSFPRTSGSSSEQY
>TRBV12-3/TRBV12-4|TRBJ2-7
ASSSTQRGEQY
>TRBV30|TRBJ1-3
AWSEGAEPSGNTIY
>TRBV28|TRBJ2-7
ASNVGLVSYEQY
>TRBV28|TRBJ2-7
ASTGTGNHYEQY
>TRBV7-2|TRBJ1-5
ASSLEWGQSQPQH
>TRBV27|TRBJ2-6
ASSFGDRGGGANVLT
>TRBV30|TRBJ2-3
AWSVGGRVTDTQY
>TRBV2|TRBJ2-1
ASSPGLAGPYNEQF
>TRBV21-1|TRBJ1-2
ASSRGTGGNGYT
>TRBV21-1|TRBJ1-4
ASSKARTTGKADEKLF
>TRBV5-4|TRBJ2-2
ASSLRDRGITGELF
>TRBV29-1|TRBJ2-5
SARQGAETQY
>TRBV18|TRBJ2-1
ASSPEIAGSNEQF